These T cell receptor beta chains were read from a single sample in a study of neurological immune-mediated disorders. TCRdb re-called the 5' RACE reads with MiXCR, one entry per CDR3 protein. The sample carries about 32,000 distinct CDR3 sequences, approximately 12% recorded once. Sequencing input: CD4+ T cells from blood. The source of these receptors is a female donor with HTLV-1-associated myelopathy (HAM/TSP). Each CDR3 is given with its conserved first and last residue. The order of the fields is D gene, clone size, V gene, J gene, CDR3 DNA, CDR3 protein. A D gene is named only where the DNA matches it firmly. Size is stated for part of the rows, as once, few or many counts, or as a class when the clone is expanded.

d_call: TRBD1
clone_size: many
v_call: TRBV5-5
j_call: TRBJ2-5
cdr3_nt: TGTGCCAGCAGCGGACAGGGTGGTGAAGAGACCCAGTACTTC
cdr3_aa: CASSGQGGEETQYF

d_call: TRBD2
clone_size: many
v_call: TRBV29-1
j_call: TRBJ2-1
cdr3_nt: TGCAGCGTTGCTCGACCAGCGGGGGTCTATGATGAGCAGTTCTTC
cdr3_aa: CSVARPAGVYDEQFF

d_call: NA
clone_size: few
v_call: TRBV29-1
j_call: TRBJ1-1
cdr3_nt: TGCAGCGTTGCTCAGGCAAACACTGAAGCTTTCTTT
cdr3_aa: CSVAQANTEAFF

d_call: TRBD2
clone_size: many
v_call: TRBV12-3/TRBV12-4
j_call: TRBJ2-3
cdr3_nt: TGTGCCAGCAGTTCCTCGGGAGGGAGCGGGGCGCGGGATACGCAGTATTTT
cdr3_aa: CASSSSGGSGARDTQYF

d_call: TRBD1
clone_size: many
v_call: TRBV4-2
j_call: TRBJ1-5
cdr3_nt: TGTGCCAGCAGCCAAACAGGGGATGATCAGCCCCAGCATTTT
cdr3_aa: CASSQTGDDQPQHF

d_call: NA
clone_size: many
v_call: TRBV7-9
j_call: TRBJ1-4
cdr3_nt: TGTGCCAGCAGCTTAGGGTCCCCGGGCGGTGAAAAACTGTTTTTT
cdr3_aa: CASSLGSPGGEKLFF

d_call: TRBD1
clone_size: many
v_call: TRBV18
j_call: TRBJ2-7
cdr3_nt: TGTGCCAGCTCACCCGGACAGGGGGACCTCTACGAGCAGTACTTC
cdr3_aa: CASSPGQGDLYEQYF

d_call: TRBD1
clone_size: many
v_call: TRBV6-1
j_call: TRBJ1-2
cdr3_nt: TGTGCCAGCAGTGAAGCAGCGCTCGGACAGGGAAGTGTTGATGGCTACACCTTC
cdr3_aa: CASSEAALGQGSVDGYTF

d_call: TRBD1
clone_size: many
v_call: TRBV6-6
j_call: TRBJ1-2
cdr3_nt: TGTGCCAGCAGGACAGGGGGGCGGAACTATGGCTACACCTTC
cdr3_aa: CASRTGGRNYGYTF

d_call: TRBD1
clone_size: many
v_call: TRBV7-9
j_call: TRBJ2-5
cdr3_nt: TGTGCCAGCAGCCCCGGGACAGGGACTCAAGAGACCCAGTACTTC
cdr3_aa: CASSPGTGTQETQYF

d_call: NA
clone_size: many
v_call: TRBV7-3
j_call: TRBJ1-4
cdr3_nt: TGTGCCAGCAGCTTAACGGGAGGTCCTAATGAAAAACTGTTTTTT
cdr3_aa: CASSLTGGPNEKLFF

d_call: NA
clone_size: many
v_call: TRBV20-1
j_call: TRBJ2-3
cdr3_nt: TGCAGTGCTCCCGGGCTCGGGAGCGGCTCTCGAAGGGGAGATACGCAGTATTTT
cdr3_aa: CSAPGLGSGSRRGDTQYF

d_call: NA
clone_size: NA
v_call: TRBV3-1
j_call: TRBJ2-5
cdr3_nt: TGTGCCAGCATCACATTTCAAGAGACCCAGTACTTC
cdr3_aa: CASITFQETQYF

d_call: NA
clone_size: many
v_call: TRBV19
j_call: TRBJ2-7
cdr3_nt: TGTGCCAGTAGTATGGTGCAGCCACCCTACGAGCAGTACTTC
cdr3_aa: CASSMVQPPYEQYF

d_call: TRBD2
clone_size: many
v_call: TRBV29-1
j_call: TRBJ2-1
cdr3_nt: TGCAGCGTTGATACTAGCGGGAGAAGCAATGAGCAGTTCTTC
cdr3_aa: CSVDTSGRSNEQFF

d_call: TRBD2
clone_size: many
v_call: TRBV18
j_call: TRBJ2-3
cdr3_nt: TGTGCCAGCTCACCACCGACTAGCGGGAGAGATACGCAGTATTTT
cdr3_aa: CASSPPTSGRDTQYF

d_call: NA
clone_size: many
v_call: TRBV27
j_call: TRBJ2-5
cdr3_nt: TGTGCCAGCAGTTTATCGCAGGGAATGGTGGAGACCCAGTACTTC
cdr3_aa: CASSLSQGMVETQYF

d_call: NA
clone_size: many
v_call: TRBV7-8
j_call: TRBJ2-6
cdr3_nt: TGTGCCAGCAGCTTAGCGTGGCGTCAGGGGTTTATGTTTGCCAACGTCCTGACTTTC
cdr3_aa: CASSLAWRQGFMFANVLTF

d_call: NA
clone_size: many
v_call: TRBV20-1
j_call: TRBJ2-3
cdr3_nt: TGCAGTGCCAGCAATGAAGGAGTAGGCTCAGATACGCAGTATTTT
cdr3_aa: CSASNEGVGSDTQYF

d_call: TRBD1
clone_size: NA
v_call: TRBV4-2
j_call: TRBJ1-6
cdr3_nt: TGTGCCAGCAGCCAGGACAGGGGGCGCGATTCACCCCTCCACTTT
cdr3_aa: CASSQDRGRDSPLHF

d_call: TRBD2
clone_size: NA
v_call: TRBV20-1
j_call: TRBJ2-3
cdr3_nt: TGCAGTGCTATCAGCGGGGGACAAAGCACAGATACGCAGTATTTT
cdr3_aa: CSAISGGQSTDTQYF

d_call: TRBD1
clone_size: NA
v_call: TRBV10-3
j_call: TRBJ1-2
cdr3_nt: TGTTCCCACCACTGGACAGGGGGGGATGGCTACACCTTC
cdr3_aa: CSHHWTGGDGYTF

d_call: TRBD2
clone_size: NA
v_call: TRBV6-5
j_call: TRBJ2-7
cdr3_nt: TGTGCTAGCAGACGGACTAGCGGGGGGTCCCCAAACGAGCAGTACTTC
cdr3_aa: CASRRTSGGSPNEQYF

d_call: TRBD2
clone_size: many
v_call: TRBV20-1
j_call: TRBJ2-2
cdr3_nt: TGCAGTGCCCCAAGGACTAGCCCGAACACCGGGGAGCTGTTTTTT
cdr3_aa: CSAPRTSPNTGELFF

d_call: NA
clone_size: many
v_call: TRBV27
j_call: TRBJ2-7
cdr3_nt: TGTGCCAGCAGCGACGCGGGCCGACTAGAGGGCTACGAGCAGTACTTC
cdr3_aa: CASSDAGRLEGYEQYF

d_call: NA
clone_size: many
v_call: TRBV6-2/TRBV6-3
j_call: TRBJ2-1
cdr3_nt: TGTGCCAGCAGCCGTCCGGCCTCTATCTACAATGAGCAGTTCTTC
cdr3_aa: CASSRPASIYNEQFF

d_call: TRBD2
clone_size: many
v_call: TRBV4-2
j_call: TRBJ2-2
cdr3_nt: TGTGCCAGCAGCCAAGATATCCCTAGCGGGGGAGGGAACACCGGGGAGCTGTTTTTT
cdr3_aa: CASSQDIPSGGGNTGELFF

d_call: NA
clone_size: many
v_call: TRBV20-1
j_call: TRBJ1-2
cdr3_nt: TGCAGTGCTAGTCGCAGGGATAACTATGGCTACACCTTC
cdr3_aa: CSASRRDNYGYTF

d_call: TRBD1
clone_size: many
v_call: TRBV11-2
j_call: TRBJ2-3
cdr3_nt: TGTGCCAGCAGCTACAGGGGGCTTGGCACAGATACGCAGTATTTT
cdr3_aa: CASSYRGLGTDTQYF

d_call: TRBD1
clone_size: NA
v_call: TRBV20-1
j_call: TRBJ2-1
cdr3_nt: TGCAGTGCTAACCGGGACAGGGGGGGATACAATGAGCAGTTCTTC
cdr3_aa: CSANRDRGGYNEQFF

d_call: NA
clone_size: medium-sized
v_call: TRBV20-1
j_call: TRBJ2-5
cdr3_nt: TGCAGTGCTATTGGGAACCAAGAGACCCAGTACTTC
cdr3_aa: CSAIGNQETQYF

d_call: NA
clone_size: many
v_call: TRBV19
j_call: TRBJ2-3
cdr3_nt: TGTGCCAGTACAAGGGGCAGGCGCACAGATACGCAGTATTTT
cdr3_aa: CASTRGRRTDTQYF

d_call: NA
clone_size: many
v_call: TRBV5-1
j_call: TRBJ2-1
cdr3_nt: TGCGCCAGCAGCTTGGACCCCAGCGGCGCCTACAATGAGCAGTTCTTC
cdr3_aa: CASSLDPSGAYNEQFF

d_call: NA
clone_size: many
v_call: TRBV4-1
j_call: TRBJ2-5
cdr3_nt: TGCGCCAGCAGCCAACCCCGTGGGACCCAGTACTTC
cdr3_aa: CASSQPRGTQYF

d_call: NA
clone_size: many
v_call: TRBV20-1
j_call: TRBJ2-5
cdr3_nt: TGCAGTGCTTACGACGGATACCTAGGAGAGACCCAGTACTTC
cdr3_aa: CSAYDGYLGETQYF

d_call: NA
clone_size: many
v_call: TRBV6-5
j_call: TRBJ2-7
cdr3_nt: TGTGCCAGCAGTTCTATGGTCGCTTACGAGCAGTACTTC
cdr3_aa: CASSSMVAYEQYF

d_call: TRBD2
clone_size: many
v_call: TRBV6-5
j_call: TRBJ2-3
cdr3_nt: TGTGCCAGCAGTTACAATAGCGGGGGGAGCACAGATACGCAGTATTTT
cdr3_aa: CASSYNSGGSTDTQYF

d_call: TRBD1
clone_size: many
v_call: TRBV12-3/TRBV12-4
j_call: TRBJ1-1
cdr3_nt: TGTGCCACCGCGTACAGGGGGCTAACTGAAGCTTTCTTT
cdr3_aa: CATAYRGLTEAFF

d_call: NA
clone_size: many
v_call: TRBV5-6
j_call: TRBJ2-1
cdr3_nt: TGTGCCAGCCTCCTCAGGGGAGGTTTTAGCTCCTACAATGAGCAGTTCTTC
cdr3_aa: CASLLRGGFSSYNEQFF

d_call: NA
clone_size: many
v_call: TRBV7-2
j_call: TRBJ2-7
cdr3_nt: TGTGCCAGCAGCCCATTGGATGGACAGCACTACGAGCAGTACTTC
cdr3_aa: CASSPLDGQHYEQYF

d_call: NA
clone_size: NA
v_call: TRBV6-5
j_call: TRBJ1-3
cdr3_nt: TGTGCCAGCAGTGAGGATACGATCCCTGGAAACACCATATATTTT
cdr3_aa: CASSEDTIPGNTIYF

d_call: NA
clone_size: many
v_call: TRBV6-5
j_call: TRBJ2-1
cdr3_nt: TGTGCCAGCAGTGCCCGGGACTCGCAGTTCTTC
cdr3_aa: CASSARDSQFF

d_call: TRBD1
clone_size: many
v_call: TRBV7-2
j_call: TRBJ1-2
cdr3_nt: TGTGCCAGCAGCGAGACAGGGGGCGGCTACACCTTC
cdr3_aa: CASSETGGGYTF

d_call: NA
clone_size: many
v_call: TRBV10-3
j_call: TRBJ2-7
cdr3_nt: TGTGCCATCAGTGAGCCTGGGACGGCCTACGAGCAGTACTTC
cdr3_aa: CAISEPGTAYEQYF

d_call: TRBD1
clone_size: few
v_call: TRBV7-9
j_call: TRBJ2-3
cdr3_nt: TGTGCCAGCAGCTTAGGACAGGGGGCTACAGATACGCAGTATTTT
cdr3_aa: CASSLGQGATDTQYF

d_call: NA
clone_size: many
v_call: TRBV5-1
j_call: TRBJ1-2
cdr3_nt: TGCGCCAGCAGCTTGGTTGACAGAACCAACTATGGCTACACCTTC
cdr3_aa: CASSLVDRTNYGYTF

d_call: NA
clone_size: many
v_call: TRBV9
j_call: TRBJ2-3
cdr3_nt: TGTGCCAGCAGCGTAGAGCGACGGGGAACAGATACGCAGTATTTT
cdr3_aa: CASSVERRGTDTQYF

d_call: NA
clone_size: many
v_call: TRBV29-1
j_call: TRBJ1-2
cdr3_nt: TGCAGCGTCCGGGACGATGGCTACACCTTC
cdr3_aa: CSVRDDGYTF

d_call: TRBD2
clone_size: many
v_call: TRBV20-1
j_call: TRBJ2-1
cdr3_nt: TGCAGTGCCTACGCGGGGGGAAATGTGTTCTTC
cdr3_aa: CSAYAGGNVFF

d_call: NA
clone_size: many
v_call: TRBV7-8
j_call: TRBJ2-7
cdr3_nt: TGTGCCAGCAGCTTTGACTACCACGAGCAGTACTTC
cdr3_aa: CASSFDYHEQYF

d_call: TRBD1
clone_size: many
v_call: TRBV7-2
j_call: TRBJ2-7
cdr3_nt: TGTGCCAGCAGCTTACACAGGGGGGAATACGAGCAGTACTTC
cdr3_aa: CASSLHRGEYEQYF

d_call: NA
clone_size: many
v_call: TRBV20-1
j_call: TRBJ2-3
cdr3_nt: TGCAGTGCTAGAATGGGACTGGGGAAAGATACGCAGTATTTT
cdr3_aa: CSARMGLGKDTQYF